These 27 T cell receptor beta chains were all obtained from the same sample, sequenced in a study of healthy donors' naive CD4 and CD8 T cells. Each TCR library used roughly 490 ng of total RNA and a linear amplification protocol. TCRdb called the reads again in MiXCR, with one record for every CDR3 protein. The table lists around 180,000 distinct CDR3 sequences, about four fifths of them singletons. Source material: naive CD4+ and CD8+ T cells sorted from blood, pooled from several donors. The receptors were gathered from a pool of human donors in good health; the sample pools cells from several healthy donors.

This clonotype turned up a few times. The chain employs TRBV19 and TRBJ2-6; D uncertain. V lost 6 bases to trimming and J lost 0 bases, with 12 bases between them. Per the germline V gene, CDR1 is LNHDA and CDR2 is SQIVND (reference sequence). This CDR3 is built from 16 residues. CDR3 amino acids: CASSHATSSGANVLTF. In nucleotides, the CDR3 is TGTGCCAGTAGCCATGCAACGAGCTCTGGGGCCAACGTCCTGACTTTC.

DNA of the CDR3: TGCAGTGCCCCCGAGGAAAACACAGATACGCAGTATTTT. As protein: CSAPEENTDTQYF. The chain links TRBV29-1 to TRBJ2-3; D call uncertain. In germline, CDR1 is SQVTM, CDR2 ANQGSEA. This CDR3 spans 13 amino acids.

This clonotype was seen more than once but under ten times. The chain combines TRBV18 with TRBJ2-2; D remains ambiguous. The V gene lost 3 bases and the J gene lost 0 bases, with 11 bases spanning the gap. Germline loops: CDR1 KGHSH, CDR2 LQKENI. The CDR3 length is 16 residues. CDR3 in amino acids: CASSPSLTSNTGELFF. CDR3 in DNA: TGTGCCAGCTCACCTTCTTTGACATCGAACACCGGGGAGCTGTTTTTT.

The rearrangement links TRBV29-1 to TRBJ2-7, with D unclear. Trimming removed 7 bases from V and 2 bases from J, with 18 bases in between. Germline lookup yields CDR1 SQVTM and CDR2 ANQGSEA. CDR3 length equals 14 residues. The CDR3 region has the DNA TGCAGCGCCGCCACCAATAGTATCCCCTACGAGCAGTACTTC. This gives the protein CSAATNSIPYEQYF.

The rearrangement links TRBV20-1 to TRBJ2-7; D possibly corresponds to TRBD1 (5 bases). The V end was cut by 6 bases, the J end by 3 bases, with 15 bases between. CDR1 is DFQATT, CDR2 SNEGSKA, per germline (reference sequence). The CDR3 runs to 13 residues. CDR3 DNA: TGCAGTGCCAGCAGTGGGGCGGACTACGAGCAGTACTTC. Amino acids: CSASSGADYEQYF.

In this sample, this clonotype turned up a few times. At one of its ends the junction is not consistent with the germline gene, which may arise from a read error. The CDR3 nucleotides read TGCAGCGTTGAAGGGCAAGGAGGGGCTTTT. Encoded protein: CSVEGQGGAF. The genes are TRBV29-1 and TRBJ2-3, with D possibly TRBD2 on 6 matching bases. The CDR3 totals 10 residues. Germline loops: CDR1 SQVTM, CDR2 ANQGSEA.

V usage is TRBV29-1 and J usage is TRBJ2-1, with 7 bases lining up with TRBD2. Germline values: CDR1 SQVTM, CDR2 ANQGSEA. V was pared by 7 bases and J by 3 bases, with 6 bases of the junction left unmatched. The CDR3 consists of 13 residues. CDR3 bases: TGCAGCGGGACTAGTTGGGACTACAATGAGCAGTTCTTC. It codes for CSGTSWDYNEQFF.

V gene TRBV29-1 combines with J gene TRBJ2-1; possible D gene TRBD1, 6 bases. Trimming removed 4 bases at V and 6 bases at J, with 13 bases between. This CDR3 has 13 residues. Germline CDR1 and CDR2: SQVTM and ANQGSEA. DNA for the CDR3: TGCAGCGTTGGCAGGGGAATCGGCAATGAGCAGTTCTTC. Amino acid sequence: CSVGRGIGNEQFF.

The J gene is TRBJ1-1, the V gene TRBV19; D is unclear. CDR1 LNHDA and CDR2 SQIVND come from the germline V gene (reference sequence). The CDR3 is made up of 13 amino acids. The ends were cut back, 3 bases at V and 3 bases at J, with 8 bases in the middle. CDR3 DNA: TGTGCCAGTAGTATCCTGGACTACACTGAAGCTTTCTTT. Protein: CASSILDYTEAFF.

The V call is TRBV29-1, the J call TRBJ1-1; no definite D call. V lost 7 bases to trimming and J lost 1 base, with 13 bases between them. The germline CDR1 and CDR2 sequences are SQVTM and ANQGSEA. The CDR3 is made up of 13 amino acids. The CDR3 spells CSAPIGPNTEAFF. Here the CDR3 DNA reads TGCAGCGCCCCGATAGGACCGAACACTGAAGCTTTCTTT. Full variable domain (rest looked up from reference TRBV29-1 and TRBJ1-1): SAVISQKPSRDICQRGTSLTIQCQVDSQVTMMFWYRQQPGQSLTLIATANQGSEATYESGFVIDKFPISRPNLTFSTLTVSNMSPEDSSIYLCSAPIGPNTEAFFGQGTRLTVV.

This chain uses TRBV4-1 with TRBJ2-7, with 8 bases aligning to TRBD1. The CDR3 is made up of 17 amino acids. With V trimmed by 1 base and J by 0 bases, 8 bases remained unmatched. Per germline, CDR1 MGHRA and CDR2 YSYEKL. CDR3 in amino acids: CASSQGFGRGLSYEQYF. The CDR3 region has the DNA TGCGCCAGCAGCCAAGGGTTCGGCAGGGGGCTCTCCTACGAGCAGTACTTC.

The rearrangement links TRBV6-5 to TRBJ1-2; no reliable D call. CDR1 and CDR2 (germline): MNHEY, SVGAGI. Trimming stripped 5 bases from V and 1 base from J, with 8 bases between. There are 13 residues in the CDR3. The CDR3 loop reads CASSRPNNYGYTF. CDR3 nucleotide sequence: TGTGCCAGCAGTCGGCCAAATAACTATGGCTACACCTTC.

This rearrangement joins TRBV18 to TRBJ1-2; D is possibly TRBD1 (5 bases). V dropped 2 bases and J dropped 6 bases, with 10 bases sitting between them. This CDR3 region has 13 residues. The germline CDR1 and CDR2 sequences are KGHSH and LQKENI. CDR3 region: CASSPGRGDGYTF. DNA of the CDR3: TGTGCCAGCTCACCAGGGCGGGGCGATGGCTACACCTTC.

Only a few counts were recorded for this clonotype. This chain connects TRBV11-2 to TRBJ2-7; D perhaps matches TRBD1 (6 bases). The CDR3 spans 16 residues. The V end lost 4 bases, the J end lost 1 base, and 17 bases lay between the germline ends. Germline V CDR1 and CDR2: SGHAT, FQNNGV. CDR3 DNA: TGTGCCAGCAGCTCGCAACAGGGAGCGAGATCCTACGAGCAGTACTTC. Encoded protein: CASSSQQGARSYEQYF.

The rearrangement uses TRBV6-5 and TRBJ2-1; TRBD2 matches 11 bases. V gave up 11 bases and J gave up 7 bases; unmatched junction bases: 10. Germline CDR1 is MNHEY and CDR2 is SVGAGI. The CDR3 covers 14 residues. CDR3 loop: CAVAGGPSKNEQFF. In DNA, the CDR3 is TGTGCCGTAGCGGGAGGGCCTTCAAAAAATGAGCAGTTCTTC.

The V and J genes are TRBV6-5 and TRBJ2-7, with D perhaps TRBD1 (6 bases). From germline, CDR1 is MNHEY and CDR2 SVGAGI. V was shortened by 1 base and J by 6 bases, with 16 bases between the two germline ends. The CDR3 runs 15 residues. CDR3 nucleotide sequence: TGTGCCAGCAGTTACTACGGGGCCCTGGGGGCCGAGCAGTACTTC. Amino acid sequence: CASSYYGALGAEQYF.

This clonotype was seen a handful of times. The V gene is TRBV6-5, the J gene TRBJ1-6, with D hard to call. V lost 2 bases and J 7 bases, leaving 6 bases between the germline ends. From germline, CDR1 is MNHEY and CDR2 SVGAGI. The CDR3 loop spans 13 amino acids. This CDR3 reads CASSYEGNSPLHF. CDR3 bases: TGTGCCAGCAGTTACGAGGGAAATTCACCCCTCCACTTT.

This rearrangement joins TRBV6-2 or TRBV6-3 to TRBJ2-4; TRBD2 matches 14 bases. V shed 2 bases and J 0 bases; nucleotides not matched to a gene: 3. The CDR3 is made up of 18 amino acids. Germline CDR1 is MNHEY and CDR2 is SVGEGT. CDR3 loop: CASSYGLAGGIAKNIQYF. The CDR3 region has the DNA TGTGCCAGCAGTTACGGACTAGCGGGAGGCATAGCCAAAAACATTCAGTACTTC.

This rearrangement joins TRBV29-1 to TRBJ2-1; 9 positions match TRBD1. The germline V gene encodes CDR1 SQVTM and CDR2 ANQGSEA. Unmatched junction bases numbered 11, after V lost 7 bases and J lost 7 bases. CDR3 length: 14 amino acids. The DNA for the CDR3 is TGCAGCGCCGGTGGTAGGGACAGGGAAAATGAGCAGTTCTTC. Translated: CSAGGRDRENEQFF.

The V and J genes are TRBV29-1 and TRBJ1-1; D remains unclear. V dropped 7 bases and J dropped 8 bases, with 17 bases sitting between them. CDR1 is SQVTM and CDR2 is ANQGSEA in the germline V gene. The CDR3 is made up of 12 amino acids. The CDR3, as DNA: TGCAGCGCCCAGGACGGGAGGGCCGAAGCTTTCTTT. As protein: CSAQDGRAEAFF.

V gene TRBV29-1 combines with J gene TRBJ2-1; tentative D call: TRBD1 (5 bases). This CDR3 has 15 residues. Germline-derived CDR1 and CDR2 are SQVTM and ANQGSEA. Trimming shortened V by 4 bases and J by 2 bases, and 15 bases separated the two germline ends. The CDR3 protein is CSVASTRETYNEQFF. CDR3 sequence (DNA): TGCAGCGTTGCCAGTACCAGGGAAACCTACAATGAGCAGTTCTTC.

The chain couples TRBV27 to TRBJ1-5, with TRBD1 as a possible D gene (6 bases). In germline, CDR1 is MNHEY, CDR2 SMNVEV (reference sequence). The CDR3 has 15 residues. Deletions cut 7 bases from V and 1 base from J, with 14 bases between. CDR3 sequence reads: CASTPGAFSNQPQHF. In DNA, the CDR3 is TGTGCCAGCACCCCAGGGGCGTTCAGCAATCAGCCCCAGCATTTT.

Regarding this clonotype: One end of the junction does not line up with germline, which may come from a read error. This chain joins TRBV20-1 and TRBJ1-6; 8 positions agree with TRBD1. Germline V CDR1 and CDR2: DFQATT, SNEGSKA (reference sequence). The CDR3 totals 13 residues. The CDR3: CSARDRGVSPLHF. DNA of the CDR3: TGCAGTGCCAGAGACAGGGGTGTTTCACCCCTCCACTTT.

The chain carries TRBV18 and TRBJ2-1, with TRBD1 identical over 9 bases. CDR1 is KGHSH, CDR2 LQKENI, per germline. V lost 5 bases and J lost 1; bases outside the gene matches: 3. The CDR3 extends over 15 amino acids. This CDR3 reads CASSAGTGSYNEQFF. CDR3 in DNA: TGTGCCAGCTCAGCCGGGACAGGGTCCTACAATGAGCAGTTCTTC.

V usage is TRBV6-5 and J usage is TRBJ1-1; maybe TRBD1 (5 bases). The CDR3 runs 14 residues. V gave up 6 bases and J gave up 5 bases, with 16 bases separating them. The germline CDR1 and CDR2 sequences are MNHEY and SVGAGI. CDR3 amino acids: CASSPRREGTEAFF. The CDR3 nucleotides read TGTGCCAGCAGCCCCCGGAGGGAGGGGACTGAAGCTTTCTTT.

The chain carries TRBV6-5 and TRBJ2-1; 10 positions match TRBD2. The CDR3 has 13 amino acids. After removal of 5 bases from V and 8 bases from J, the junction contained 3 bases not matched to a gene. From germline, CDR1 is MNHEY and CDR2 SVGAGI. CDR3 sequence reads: CASSSGRADEQFF. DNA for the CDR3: TGTGCCAGCAGTAGCGGGAGGGCCGATGAGCAGTTCTTC.

The CDR3 reads CASSLAGEGYYSGELFF. CDR3 nucleotides: TGTGCCAGCAGCTTGGCCGGGGAGGGTTATTACTCCGGGGAGCTGTTTTTT. V usage is TRBV5-6 and J usage is TRBJ2-2; 7 bases match TRBD2. V was clipped by 0 bases and J by 6 bases; unmatched bases: 11. From germline, CDR1 is SGHDT and CDR2 YYEEEE. The CDR3 totals 17 residues.